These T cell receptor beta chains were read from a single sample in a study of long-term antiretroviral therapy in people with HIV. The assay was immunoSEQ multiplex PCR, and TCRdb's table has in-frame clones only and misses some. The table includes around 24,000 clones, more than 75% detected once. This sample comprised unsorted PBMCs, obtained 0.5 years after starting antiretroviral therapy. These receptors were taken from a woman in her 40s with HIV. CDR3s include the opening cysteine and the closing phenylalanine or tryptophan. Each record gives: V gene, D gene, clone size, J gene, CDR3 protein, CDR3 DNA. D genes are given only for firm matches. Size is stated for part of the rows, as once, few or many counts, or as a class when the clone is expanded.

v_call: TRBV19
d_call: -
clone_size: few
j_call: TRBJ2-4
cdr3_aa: CASSSPGGGKNIQYF
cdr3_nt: TGTGCCAGTAGTTCCCCAGGGGGAGGCAAAAACATTCAGTACTTC

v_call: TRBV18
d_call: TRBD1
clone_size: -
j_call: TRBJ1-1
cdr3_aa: CASSLDRGRRTEAFF
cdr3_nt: TGTGCCAGCTCCCTAGACAGGGGTAGACGGACTGAAGCTTTCTTT

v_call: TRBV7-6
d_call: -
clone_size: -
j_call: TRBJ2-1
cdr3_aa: CASSPRTGRRGGLFF
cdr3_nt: TGTGCCAGCAGCCCCAGGACAGGGCGGCGGGGGGGCCTGTTCTTC

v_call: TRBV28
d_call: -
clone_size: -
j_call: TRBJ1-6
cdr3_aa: CASSPVLGSNNSPLHF
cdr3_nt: TGTGCCAGCAGTCCCGTCTTGGGCAGTAACAATTCACCCCTCCACTTT

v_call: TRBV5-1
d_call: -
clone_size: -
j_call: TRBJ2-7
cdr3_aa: CASSDPDNSYEQYF
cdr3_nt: TGCGCCAGCAGCGACCCGGACAACTCCTACGAGCAGTACTTC

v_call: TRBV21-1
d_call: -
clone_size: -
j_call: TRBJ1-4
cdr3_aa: CASSRSPGTGPNEKLFF
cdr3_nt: TGTGCCAGCAGCAGATCCCCCGGGACAGGGCCTAATGAAAAACTGTTTTTT

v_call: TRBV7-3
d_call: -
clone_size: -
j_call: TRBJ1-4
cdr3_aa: CASSPGGTPGEKLFF
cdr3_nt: TGTGCCAGCAGTCCGGGAGGGACTCCGGGTGAAAAACTGTTTTTT

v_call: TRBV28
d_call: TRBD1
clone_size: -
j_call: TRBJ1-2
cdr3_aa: CASRSGGKSGYTF
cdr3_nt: TGTGCCAGCAGGTCAGGGGGGAAGAGTGGCTACACCTTC

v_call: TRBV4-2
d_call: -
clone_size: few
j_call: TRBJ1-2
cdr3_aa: CASSQEVRGYGYTF
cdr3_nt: TGTGCCAGCAGCCAAGAAGTGAGAGGCTATGGCTACACCTTC

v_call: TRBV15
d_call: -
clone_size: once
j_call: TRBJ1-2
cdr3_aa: CATSRASSSSYGYTF
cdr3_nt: TGTGCCACCAGCAGAGCCAGCTCATCGTCCTATGGCTACACCTTC

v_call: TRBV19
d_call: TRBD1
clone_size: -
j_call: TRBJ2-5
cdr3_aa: CASSSLPGQGQETQYF
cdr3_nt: TGTGCCAGTAGTAGTCTCCCGGGACAGGGCCAAGAGACCCAGTACTTC

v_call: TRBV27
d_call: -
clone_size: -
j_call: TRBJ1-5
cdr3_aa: CASSHSSRNQPQHF
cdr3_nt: TGTGCCAGCAGCCACTCTTCAAGGAATCAGCCCCAGCATTTT

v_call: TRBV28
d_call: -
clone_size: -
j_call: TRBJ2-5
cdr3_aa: CASSSRRWTAEETQYF
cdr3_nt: TGTGCCAGCAGTTCGCGTCGCTGGACAGCCGAAGAGACCCAGTACTTC

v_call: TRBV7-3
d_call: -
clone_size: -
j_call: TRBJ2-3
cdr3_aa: CASSEKTQYTDTQYF
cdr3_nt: TGTGCCAGCAGCGAAAAGACCCAATACACAGATACGCAGTATTTT

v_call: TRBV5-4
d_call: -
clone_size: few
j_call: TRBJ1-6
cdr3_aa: CASRGGSGNSPLHF
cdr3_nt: TGTGCCAGCAGGGGCGGGTCTGGCAATTCACCCCTCCACTTT

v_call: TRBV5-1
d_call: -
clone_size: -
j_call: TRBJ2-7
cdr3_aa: CASSLGLYEQYF
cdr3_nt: TGCGCCAGCAGCTTGGGGCTATACGAGCAGTACTTC

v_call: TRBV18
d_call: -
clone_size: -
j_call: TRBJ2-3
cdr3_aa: CASSRLTINTDTQYF
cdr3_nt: TGTGCCAGCTCACGACTAACCATTAATACAGATACGCAGTATTTT

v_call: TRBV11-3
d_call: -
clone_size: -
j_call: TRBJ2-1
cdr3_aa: CASSLTRTNEQFF
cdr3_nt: TGTGCCAGCAGCTTAACTCGAACCAATGAGCAGTTCTTC

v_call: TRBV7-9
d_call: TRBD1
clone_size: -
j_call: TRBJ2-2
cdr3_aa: CASSSRGTGGDPNTGELFF
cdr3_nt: TGTGCCAGCAGCTCTCGTGGGACAGGGGGCGACCCAAACACCGGGGAGCTGTTTTTT

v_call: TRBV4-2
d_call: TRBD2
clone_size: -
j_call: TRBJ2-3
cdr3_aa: CASSQVLGLAGGTSTDTQYF
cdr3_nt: TGTGCCAGCAGCCAAGTGTTGGGGCTAGCGGGGGGCACTAGCACAGATACGCAGTATTTT

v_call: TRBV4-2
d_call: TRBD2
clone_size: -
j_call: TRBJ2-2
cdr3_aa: CASSQVLAETTGELFF
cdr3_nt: TGTGCCAGCAGCCAAGTACTAGCGGAAACCACCGGGGAGCTGTTTTTT

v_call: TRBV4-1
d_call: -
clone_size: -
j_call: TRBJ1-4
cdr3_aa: CASSQETGLEKKLFF
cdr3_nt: TGCGCCAGCAGCCAAGAAACCGGATTGGAGAAGAAACTGTTTTTT

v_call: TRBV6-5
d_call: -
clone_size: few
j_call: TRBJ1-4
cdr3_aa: CASSIGSNEKLFF
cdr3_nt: TGTGCCAGCAGTATCGGGTCTAATGAAAAACTGTTTTTT

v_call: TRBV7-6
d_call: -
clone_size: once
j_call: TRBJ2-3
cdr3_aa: CASSKFGGTDTQYF
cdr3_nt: TGTGCCAGCAGCAAATTTGGGGGCACAGATACGCAGTATTTT

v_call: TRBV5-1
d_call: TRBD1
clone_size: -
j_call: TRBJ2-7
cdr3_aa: CASSQNRGEREQYF
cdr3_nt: TGCGCCAGCAGCCAGAACAGGGGTGAACGCGAGCAGTACTTC

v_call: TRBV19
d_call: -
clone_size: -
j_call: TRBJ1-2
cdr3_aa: CASRGSGLGYTF
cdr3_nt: TGTGCCAGTAGAGGTTCGGGGCTCGGCTACACCTTC

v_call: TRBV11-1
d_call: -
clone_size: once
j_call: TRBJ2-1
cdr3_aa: CASGRTPGGEQFF
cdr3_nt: TGTGCCAGCGGCAGGACCCCCGGCGGGGAGCAGTTCTTC

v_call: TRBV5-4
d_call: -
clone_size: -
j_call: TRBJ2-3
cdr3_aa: CASSPWTASTDTQYF
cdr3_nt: TGTGCCAGCAGCCCTTGGACAGCTAGCACAGATACGCAGTATTTT

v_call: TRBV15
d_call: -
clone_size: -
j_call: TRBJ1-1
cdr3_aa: CATSRDKGVNEAFF
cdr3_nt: TGTGCCACCAGCAGAGATAAGGGGGTAAATGAAGCTTTCTTT

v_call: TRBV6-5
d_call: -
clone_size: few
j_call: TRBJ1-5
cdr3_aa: CASSYSYRQDQPQHF
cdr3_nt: TGTGCCAGCAGTTACTCATACAGGCAGGACCAGCCCCAGCATTTT

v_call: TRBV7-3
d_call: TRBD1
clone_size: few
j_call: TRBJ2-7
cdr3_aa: CASSRQGAGYEQYF
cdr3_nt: TGTGCCAGCAGCAGACAGGGGGCGGGTTACGAGCAGTACTTC

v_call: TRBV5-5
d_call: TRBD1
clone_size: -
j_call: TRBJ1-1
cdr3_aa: CASRTKTGEDTEAFF
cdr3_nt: TGTGCCAGCAGAACTAAGACAGGGGAGGACACTGAAGCTTTCTTT

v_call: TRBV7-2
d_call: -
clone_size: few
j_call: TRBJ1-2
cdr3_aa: CASSLGSPLTVNYGYTF
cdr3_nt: TGTGCCAGCAGCTTAGGCTCCCCCCTTACGGTGAACTATGGCTACACCTTC

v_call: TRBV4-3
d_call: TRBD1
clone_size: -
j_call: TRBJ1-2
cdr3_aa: CASSQGVTGGNYGYTF
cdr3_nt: TGCGCCAGCAGCCAAGGAGTGACAGGGGGCAACTATGGCTACACCTTC

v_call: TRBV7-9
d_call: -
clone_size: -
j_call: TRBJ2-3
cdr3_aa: CASSLGAAGTADTQYF
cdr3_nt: TGTGCCAGCAGCTTGGGGGCAGCGGGGACCGCAGATACGCAGTATTTT

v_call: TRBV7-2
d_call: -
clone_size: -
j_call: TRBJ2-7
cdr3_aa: CASSFQGNEQYF
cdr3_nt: TGTGCCAGCAGCTTTCAAGGCAACGAGCAGTACTTC

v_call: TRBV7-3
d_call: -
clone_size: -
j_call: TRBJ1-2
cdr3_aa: CASSFTGAQGYTF
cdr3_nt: TGTGCCAGCAGCTTCACGGGGGCGCAGGGCTACACCTTC

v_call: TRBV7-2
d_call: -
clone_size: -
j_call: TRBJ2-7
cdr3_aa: CASSLVGQFEQYF
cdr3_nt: TGTGCCAGCAGCTTAGTTGGGCAATTCGAGCAGTACTTC

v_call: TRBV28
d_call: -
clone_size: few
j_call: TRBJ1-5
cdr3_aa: CASSFMGQPQHF
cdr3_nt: TGTGCCAGCAGTTTCATGGGGCAGCCCCAGCATTTT

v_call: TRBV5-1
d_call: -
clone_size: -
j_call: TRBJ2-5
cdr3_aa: CASSLSRGVETQYF
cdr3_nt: TGCGCCAGCAGCTTGAGTAGGGGCGTAGAGACCCAGTACTTC

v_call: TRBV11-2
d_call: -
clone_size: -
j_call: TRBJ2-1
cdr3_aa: CASSLEYNEQFF
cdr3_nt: TGTGCCAGCAGCTTAGAGTACAATGAGCAGTTCTTC

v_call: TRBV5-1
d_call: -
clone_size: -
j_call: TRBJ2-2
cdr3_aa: CASSLQGGGSTGELFF
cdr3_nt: TGCGCCAGCAGCCTACAGGGAGGGGGAAGCACCGGGGAGCTGTTTTTT

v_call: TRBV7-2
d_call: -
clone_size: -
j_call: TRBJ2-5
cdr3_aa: CASSLGIQGRGETQYF
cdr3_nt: TGTGCCAGCAGCTTAGGGATTCAGGGGAGGGGTGAGACCCAGTACTTC

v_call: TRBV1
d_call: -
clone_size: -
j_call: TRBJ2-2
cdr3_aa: CTSSQDRGPGTGELFF
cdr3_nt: TGCACCAGCAGCCAAGATAGGGGGCCTGGGACCGGGGAGCTGTTTTTT

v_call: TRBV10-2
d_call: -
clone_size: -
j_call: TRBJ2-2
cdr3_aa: CASSEWVGELFF
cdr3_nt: TGCGCCAGCAGTGAGTGGGTCGGGGAGCTGTTTTTT

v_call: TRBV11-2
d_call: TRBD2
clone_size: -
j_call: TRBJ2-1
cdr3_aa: CASSSGASGGNEQFF
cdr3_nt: TGTGCCAGCAGTTCCGGGGCTTCGGGAGGGAATGAGCAGTTCTTC

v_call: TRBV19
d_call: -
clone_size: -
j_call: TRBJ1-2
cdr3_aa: CASSIANPGEDRGYTF
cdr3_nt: TGTGCCAGTAGTATAGCGAACCCTGGCGAGGACAGAGGCTACACCTTC